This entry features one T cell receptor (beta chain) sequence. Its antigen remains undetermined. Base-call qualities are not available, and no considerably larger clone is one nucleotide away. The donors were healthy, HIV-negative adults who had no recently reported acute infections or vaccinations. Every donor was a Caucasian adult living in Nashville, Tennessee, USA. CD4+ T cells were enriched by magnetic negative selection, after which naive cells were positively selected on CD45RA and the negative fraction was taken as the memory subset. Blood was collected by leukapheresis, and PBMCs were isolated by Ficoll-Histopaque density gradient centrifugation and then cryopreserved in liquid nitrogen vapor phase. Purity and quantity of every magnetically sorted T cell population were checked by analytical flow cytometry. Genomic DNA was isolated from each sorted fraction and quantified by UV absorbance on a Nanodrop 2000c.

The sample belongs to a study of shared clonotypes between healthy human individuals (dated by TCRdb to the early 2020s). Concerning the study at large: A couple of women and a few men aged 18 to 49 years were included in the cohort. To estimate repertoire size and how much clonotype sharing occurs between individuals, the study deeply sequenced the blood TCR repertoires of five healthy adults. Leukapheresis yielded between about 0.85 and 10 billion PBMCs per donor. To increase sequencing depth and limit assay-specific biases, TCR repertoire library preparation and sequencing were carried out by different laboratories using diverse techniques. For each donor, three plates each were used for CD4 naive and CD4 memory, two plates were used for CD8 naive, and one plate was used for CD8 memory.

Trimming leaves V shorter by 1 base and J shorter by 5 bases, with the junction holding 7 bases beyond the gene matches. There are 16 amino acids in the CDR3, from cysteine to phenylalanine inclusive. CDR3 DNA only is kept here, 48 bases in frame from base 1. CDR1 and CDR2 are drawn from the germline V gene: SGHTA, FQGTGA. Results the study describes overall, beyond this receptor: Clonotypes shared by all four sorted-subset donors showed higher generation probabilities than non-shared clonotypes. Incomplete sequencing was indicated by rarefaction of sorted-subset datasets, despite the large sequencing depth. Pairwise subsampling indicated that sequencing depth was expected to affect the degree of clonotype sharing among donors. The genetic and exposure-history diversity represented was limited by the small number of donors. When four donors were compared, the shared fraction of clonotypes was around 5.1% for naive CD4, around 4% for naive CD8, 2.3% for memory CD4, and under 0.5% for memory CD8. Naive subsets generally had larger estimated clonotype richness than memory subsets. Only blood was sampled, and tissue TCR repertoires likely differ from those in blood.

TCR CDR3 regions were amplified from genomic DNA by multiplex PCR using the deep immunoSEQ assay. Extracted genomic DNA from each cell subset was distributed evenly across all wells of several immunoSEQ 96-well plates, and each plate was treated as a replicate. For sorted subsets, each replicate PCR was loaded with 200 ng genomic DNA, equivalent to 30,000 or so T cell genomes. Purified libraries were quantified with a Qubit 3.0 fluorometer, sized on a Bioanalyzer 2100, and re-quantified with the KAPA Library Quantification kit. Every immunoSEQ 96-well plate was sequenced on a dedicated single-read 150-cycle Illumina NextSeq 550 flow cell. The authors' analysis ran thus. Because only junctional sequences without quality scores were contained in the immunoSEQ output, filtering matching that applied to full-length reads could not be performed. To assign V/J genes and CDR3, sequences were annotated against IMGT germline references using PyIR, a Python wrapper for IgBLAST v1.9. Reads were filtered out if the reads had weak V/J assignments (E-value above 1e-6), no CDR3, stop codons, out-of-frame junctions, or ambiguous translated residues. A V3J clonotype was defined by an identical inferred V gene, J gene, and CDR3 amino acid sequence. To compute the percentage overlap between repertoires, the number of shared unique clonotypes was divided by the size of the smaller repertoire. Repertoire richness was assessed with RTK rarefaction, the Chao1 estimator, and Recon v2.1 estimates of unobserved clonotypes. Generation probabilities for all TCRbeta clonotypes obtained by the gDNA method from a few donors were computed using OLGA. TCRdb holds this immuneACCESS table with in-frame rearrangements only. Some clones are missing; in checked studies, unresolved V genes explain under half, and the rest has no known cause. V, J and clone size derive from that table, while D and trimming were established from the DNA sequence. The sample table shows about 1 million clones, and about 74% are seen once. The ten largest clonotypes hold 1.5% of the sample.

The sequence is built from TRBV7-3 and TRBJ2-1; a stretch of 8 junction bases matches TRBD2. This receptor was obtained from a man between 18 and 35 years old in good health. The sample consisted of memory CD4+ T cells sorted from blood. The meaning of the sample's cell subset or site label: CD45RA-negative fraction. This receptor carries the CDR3 CASSLMHTSGNNEQFF. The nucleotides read TGTGCCAGCAGCTTAATGCATACTAGCGGTAACAATGAGCAGTTCTTC.